Listed here is a single T cell receptor (beta chain). Its specificity is not known. This sample is drawn from a study of cytomegalovirus exposure and HLA in healthy donors. As for the study in general: Previous work identified roughly 120 million unique TCR beta sequences from about 200 million T cells.

Study-level findings and limits: Later, an analysis showed that TCR beta chains associated with HLA were more clonally expanded than others that were equally common. Prior analysis indicated that the majority of TCR beta V segments exhibited productivity approximately 87% or approximately 30% of the time.

Trimming left V 2 bases short and J 6 bases short, with 8 bases between. CDR3 length: 12 amino acids. Germline V lookup: CDR1 SQVTM, CDR2 ANQGSEA. With 60 Vbeta and 13 Jbeta primers, the PCR was carried out. The protocol was immunoSEQ multiplex PCR, while the TCRdb copy is restricted to in-frame clones and leaves out a portion. The repertoire includes 75,000 to 95,000 clones, roughly 63% of them detected once, and roughly 2.8% sits in the top ten. Source material: PBMCs. The rearrangement links TRBV29-1 to TRBJ2-1, with D tentatively TRBD1 (5 bases). The TCR comes from a man aged 45 to 65 in good health and CMV-seronegative. The CDR3 DNA sequence: TGCAGCGTTGAAAGTAGGGGCAATGAGCAGTTCTTC. This encodes CSVESRGNEQFF.